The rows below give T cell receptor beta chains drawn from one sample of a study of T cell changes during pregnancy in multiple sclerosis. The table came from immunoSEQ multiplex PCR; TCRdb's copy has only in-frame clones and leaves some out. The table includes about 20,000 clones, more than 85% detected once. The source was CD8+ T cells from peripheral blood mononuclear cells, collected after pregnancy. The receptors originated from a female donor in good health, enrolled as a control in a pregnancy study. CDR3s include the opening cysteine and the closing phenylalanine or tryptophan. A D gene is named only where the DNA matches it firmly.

cdr3_aa: CASSSGEGDTGELFF
d_call: NA
cdr3_length: 15
j_call: TRBJ2-2
v_call: TRBV6-4

cdr3_aa: CASSLDSGSFYNEQFF
d_call: TRBD2
cdr3_length: 16
j_call: TRBJ2-1
v_call: TRBV7-2

cdr3_aa: CSVAGTTSYNEQFF
d_call: NA
cdr3_length: 14
j_call: TRBJ2-1
v_call: TRBV29-1

cdr3_aa: CASSSLAGGAEEQFF
d_call: TRBD2
cdr3_length: 15
j_call: TRBJ2-1
v_call: TRBV7-8

cdr3_aa: CASSRPPGDEQFF
d_call: NA
cdr3_length: 13
j_call: TRBJ2-1
v_call: TRBV2

cdr3_aa: CSASEGQGFF
d_call: TRBD1
cdr3_length: 10
j_call: TRBJ2-1
v_call: TRBV20-1

cdr3_aa: CASNSPRDFRTEAFF
d_call: NA
cdr3_length: 15
j_call: TRBJ1-1
v_call: TRBV7-7

cdr3_aa: CAIGTGANEQFF
d_call: TRBD1
cdr3_length: 12
j_call: TRBJ2-1
v_call: TRBV2

cdr3_aa: CASSEEQLYEQYF
d_call: NA
cdr3_length: 13
j_call: TRBJ2-7
v_call: TRBV6-1

cdr3_aa: CASSDRRSGSWVDTQYF
d_call: TRBD2
cdr3_length: 17
j_call: TRBJ2-3
v_call: TRBV6-1

cdr3_aa: CASSPRLAGSEQYF
d_call: TRBD2
cdr3_length: 14
j_call: TRBJ2-7
v_call: TRBV9

cdr3_aa: CASSRLAEYEQYF
d_call: TRBD2
cdr3_length: 13
j_call: TRBJ2-7
v_call: TRBV28

cdr3_aa: CATKGGQGNEKLFF
d_call: TRBD1
cdr3_length: 14
j_call: TRBJ1-4
v_call: TRBV10-3

cdr3_aa: CASSAQGGAGNTIYF
d_call: NA
cdr3_length: 15
j_call: TRBJ1-3
v_call: TRBV27

cdr3_aa: CASSVLGTGGNNEQFF
d_call: TRBD1
cdr3_length: 16
j_call: TRBJ2-1
v_call: TRBV9

cdr3_aa: CASGTSNEQFF
d_call: TRBD2
cdr3_length: 11
j_call: TRBJ2-1
v_call: TRBV9

cdr3_aa: CASSWSGGEQYF
d_call: NA
cdr3_length: 12
j_call: TRBJ2-7
v_call: TRBV5-1

cdr3_aa: CASTMGLASSTDTQYF
d_call: TRBD2
cdr3_length: 16
j_call: TRBJ2-3
v_call: TRBV13

cdr3_aa: CASSPQGAAYEQYF
d_call: TRBD1
cdr3_length: 14
j_call: TRBJ2-7
v_call: TRBV7-2

cdr3_aa: CASSFGRRGYEQYF
d_call: NA
cdr3_length: 14
j_call: TRBJ2-7
v_call: TRBV27

cdr3_aa: CATGGTGSNEQYF
d_call: TRBD1
cdr3_length: 13
j_call: TRBJ2-7
v_call: TRBV27

cdr3_aa: CASRETGLATSEQYF
d_call: TRBD1
cdr3_length: 15
j_call: TRBJ2-7
v_call: TRBV2

cdr3_aa: CASLKGTSSTPSTDTQYF
d_call: NA
cdr3_length: 18
j_call: TRBJ2-3
v_call: TRBV27

cdr3_aa: CSVLGTVGGTDTQYF
d_call: TRBD1
cdr3_length: 15
j_call: TRBJ2-3
v_call: TRBV29-1

cdr3_aa: CAWTQDSSYNEQFF
d_call: NA
cdr3_length: 14
j_call: TRBJ2-1
v_call: TRBV30

cdr3_aa: CASSPNPPATGNEQFF
d_call: NA
cdr3_length: 16
j_call: TRBJ2-1
v_call: TRBV7-9

cdr3_aa: CASSARPGEANTGELFF
d_call: NA
cdr3_length: 17
j_call: TRBJ2-2
v_call: TRBV9

cdr3_aa: CASSEPGQGLLTEAFF
d_call: TRBD1
cdr3_length: 16
j_call: TRBJ1-1
v_call: TRBV6-1

cdr3_aa: CASPSPTEAFF
d_call: NA
cdr3_length: 11
j_call: TRBJ1-1
v_call: TRBV7-9

cdr3_aa: CATSSARRLATGTDTQYF
d_call: NA
cdr3_length: 18
j_call: TRBJ2-3
v_call: TRBV15

cdr3_aa: CATNPLAGPNTGELFF
d_call: TRBD2
cdr3_length: 16
j_call: TRBJ2-2
v_call: TRBV5-1

cdr3_aa: CASSESRTGIYGYTF
d_call: TRBD1
cdr3_length: 15
j_call: TRBJ1-2
v_call: TRBV6-1

cdr3_aa: CASSLEAGRNSPLHF
d_call: NA
cdr3_length: 15
j_call: TRBJ1-6
v_call: TRBV7-6

cdr3_aa: CASSIDPPGFNTRGYTF
d_call: NA
cdr3_length: 17
j_call: TRBJ1-2
v_call: TRBV19

cdr3_aa: CATQGITGNTIYF
d_call: NA
cdr3_length: 13
j_call: TRBJ1-3
v_call: TRBV2

cdr3_aa: CASSLLAGDRHEQYF
d_call: TRBD2
cdr3_length: 15
j_call: TRBJ2-7
v_call: TRBV7-6

cdr3_aa: CASAQDGLAGSYEQYF
d_call: TRBD2
cdr3_length: 16
j_call: TRBJ2-7
v_call: TRBV12-5